This T cell receptor (beta chain) was found in a study of blood T cell repertoires in COVID-19. Study details: Nucleic acid was either cDNA or gDNA, and it came from T cells, B-cell-depleted T cells, or PBMCs.

The CDR3 extends over 14 amino acids. Germline values: CDR1 WSHSY, CDR2 SAAADI. The V segment lost 4 bases and the J segment 2 bases; nucleotides outside the gene matches: 2. The data were produced by immunoSEQ multiplex PCR, yet TCRdb's version contains in-frame clones alone and is incomplete. The sample lists roughly 200,000 clones; roughly 90% were seen once. Sequencing was performed on PBMCs or T cells enriched from blood (not recorded which). The source is a woman aged 30 to 39 who had been exposed to COVID-19. The chain employs TRBV10-2 and TRBJ1-5; 7 bases match TRBD1. The CDR3 loop reads CASSGTGGNQPQHF. CDR3 DNA sequence: TGCGCCAGCAGTGGGACAGGCGGCAATCAGCCCCAGCATTTT.